The 27 T cell receptor beta chains in this list originate from one sample, sequenced in a study of blood T cell repertoires in COVID-19. Sequencing was performed with immunoSEQ multiplex PCR; in TCRdb, only in-frame clones are kept and a portion is missing. The table lists around 170,000 clones, roughly 70% of them singletons. The specimen sequenced was peripheral blood. The receptors come from a woman aged 80 or over with acute or convalescent COVID-19.

This clone has only one observation. J is TRBJ1-2 and V is TRBV9, with D possibly matching TRBD1 (6 bases). This CDR3 region has 15 residues. Germline loops: CDR1 SGDLS, CDR2 YYNGEE. Trimming left V 0 bases short and J 4 bases short, with 13 bases between. CDR3 DNA: TGTGCCAGCAGCGTAGGGGCAGGGGCTCTCTATGGCTACACCTTC. Its protein is CASSVGAGALYGYTF.

The V and J genes are TRBV25-1 and TRBJ2-1; D is perhaps TRBD2 (6 bases). The CDR3 contains 13 residues. Trimming left V 1 base short and J 13 bases short, with 14 bases between. Germline V CDR1 and CDR2: MGHDK, SYGVNS. CDR3 protein: CASSESDYNAQFF. CDR3 sequence (DNA): TGTGCCAGCAGTGAATCGGACTACAATGCTCAGTTCTTC.

This chain uses TRBV7-9 with TRBJ2-7; the D gene is possibly TRBD1 (7 bases). This CDR3 spans 16 amino acids. Between the trimmed V and J ends, which lost 2 bases and 3 bases, there was a span of 17 bases. The V gene's germline CDR1 is SEHNR and CDR2 FQNEAQ (reference sequence). The DNA for the CDR3 is TGTGCCAGCAGCTTACCCGGCAGGGGGGTTGACTACGAGCAGTACTTC. Translation: CASSLPGRGVDYEQYF.

The chain has TRBV18 and TRBJ2-5; a possible D gene is TRBD2 (5 bases). V gave up 3 bases and J gave up 4 bases, with 12 bases separating them. The CDR3 contains 14 residues. Germline V gene sequence: CDR1 KGHSH, CDR2 LQKENI. In DNA form, the CDR3 reads TGTGCCAGCTCACCCTCCTGGAGGCTAGAGACCCAGTACTTC. Encoded protein: CASSPSWRLETQYF.

The chain recombines TRBV11-2 with TRBJ1-1, with D perhaps TRBD1 (6 bases). The CDR3 extends over 18 amino acids. Trimming took 5 bases from V and 0 from J, leaving 22 bases between them. The germline V gene encodes CDR1 SGHAT and CDR2 FQNNGV. The CDR3 DNA sequence: TGTGCCAGCAGCCCAGGGGCGTCCGGGGGGTGGGTGAACACTGAAGCTTTCTTT. Protein: CASSPGASGGWVNTEAFF.

This clone was detected only once. At the DNA level, this CDR3 is encoded by other sequences in the same sample as well. The chain has TRBV29-1 and TRBJ1-5, with TRBD1 matching 7 bases. Germline V lookup: CDR1 SQVTM, CDR2 ANQGSEA. The CDR3 is 13 residues long. After removal of 5 bases from V and 3 bases from J, the junction contained 4 bases not matched to a gene. CDR3 region: CSVSDRANQPQHF. CDR3 nucleotide sequence: TGCAGCGTTTCTGACAGGGCCAATCAGCCCCAGCATTTT. The full variable domain, its missing parts supplied by reference TRBV29-1 and TRBJ1-5, is SAVISQKPSRDICQRGTSLTIQCQVDSQVTMMFWYRQQPGQSLTLIATANQGSEATYESGFVIDKFPISRPNLTFSTLTVSNMSPEDSSIYLCSVSDRANQPQHFGDGTRLSIL.

The chain has TRBV7-8 and TRBJ2-3; unclear D gene. The CDR3 runs 16 residues. V was clipped by 0 bases and J by 1 base, with 11 bases between them. CDR1 is SGHVS and CDR2 is FQNEAQ in the germline V gene. The CDR3 sequence is CASSLARRRGTDTQYF. DNA of the CDR3: TGTGCCAGCAGCTTAGCCAGGCGTCGTGGCACAGATACGCAGTATTTT.

V gene TRBV11-1 combines with J gene TRBJ2-1; 8 positions match TRBD2. The CDR3 has 14 residues. Germline loops: CDR1 SGHAT, CDR2 FQDESV (reference sequence). V shed 8 bases, J shed 0 bases, and the junction held 3 bases outside the gene matches. CDR3 sequence: CASERGSSYNEQFF. CDR3 coding DNA: TGTGCCAGCGAGCGGGGGAGCTCCTACAATGAGCAGTTCTTC.

J is TRBJ1-2 and V is TRBV4-3; D is unclear. Trimming pared 1 base from V and 6 bases from J, leaving 12 bases between. Germline V gene sequence: CDR1 LGHNA, CDR2 YSLEER. The CDR3 has 14 amino acids. The CDR3 region has the DNA TGCGCCAGCAGCCAAGGGATGACGGGAAATGGCTACACCTTC. Translating gives CASSQGMTGNGYTF.

This sequence joins TRBV5-4 and TRBJ1-3; no firm D call. The CDR3 sequence is 15 residues long. V lost 0 bases and J lost 7, with 14 bases in between. CDR1 and CDR2 from the germline V gene are SGHNT and YYREEE (reference sequence). CDR3 region: CASSLDPFRENTIYF. CDR3 coding DNA: TGTGCCAGCAGCTTGGACCCCTTTCGGGAGAACACCATATATTTT. The whole variable domain, remainder taken from reference TRBV5-4 and TRBJ1-3, is ETGVTQSPTHLIKTRGQQVTLRCSSQSGHNTVSWYQQALGQGPQFIFQYYREEENGRGNFPPRFSGLQFPNYSSELNVNALELDDSALYLCASSLDPFRENTIYFGEGSWLTVV.

V gene TRBV6-5 combines with J gene TRBJ2-7, with 9 bases identical to TRBD1. Germline V gene sequence: CDR1 MNHEY, CDR2 SVGAGI. The CDR3 runs 15 residues. The junction had 10 bases not matched to a gene; V was cut back by 4 bases and J by 6 bases. Here the CDR3 DNA reads TGTGCCAGCAGTTCGTTCGGGACAGGGAAAATCGAGCAGTACTTC. It yields the protein CASSSFGTGKIEQYF.

The DNA of the CDR3 is TGTGCCAGCAGCCGCATGGACAATAACTACGAGCAGTACTTC. Amino acid sequence: CASSRMDNNYEQYF. The chain couples TRBV7-9 to TRBJ2-7; D is perhaps TRBD1 (5 bases). Germline V CDR1 and CDR2: SEHNR, FQNEAQ (reference sequence). Between the trimmed V and J ends, which lost 5 bases and 3 bases, there was a span of 14 bases. The CDR3 length is 14 residues.

This chain joins TRBV27 and TRBJ2-3; 12 positions agree with TRBD2. After removal of 5 bases from V and 3 bases from J, the junction contained 9 bases not matched to a gene. The V gene's germline CDR1 is MNHEY and CDR2 SMNVEV (reference sequence). This CDR3 spans 17 amino acids. CDR3 sequence (DNA): TGTGCCAGCAGTGCGAAAACTAGCGGGAGGTGGACAGATACGCAGTATTTT. It yields the protein CASSAKTSGRWTDTQYF.

This chain uses TRBV9 with TRBJ2-1; 9 bases fit TRBD2. V was pared by 0 bases and J by 9 bases, with 16 bases of the junction left unmatched. The CDR3 consists of 18 residues. CDR1 and CDR2 from the germline V gene are SGDLS and YYNGEE. For the CDR3, the DNA is TGTGCCAGCAGCGTAGATCCTAGCGGGACCTTCCCCCCTGTTGAGCAGTTCTTC. Translation gives CASSVDPSGTFPPVEQFF. Based on the CDR3 plus reference TRBV9 and TRBJ2-1, the full variable domain is DSGVTQTPKHLITATGQRVTLRCSPRSGDLSVYWYQQSLDQGLQFLIQYYNGEERAKGNILERFSAQQFPDLHSELNLSSLELGDSALYFCASSVDPSGTFPPVEQFFGPGTRLTVL.

The CDR3 reads CAWSRGNNVLTF. For the CDR3, the DNA is TGTGCCTGGAGCCGGGGGAACAACGTCCTGACTTTC. This chain connects TRBV30 to TRBJ2-6, with D perhaps matching TRBD2 (6 bases). Germline loops: CDR1 GTSNPN, CDR2 SVGIG (reference sequence). The CDR3 is 12 residues long. Between the trimmed V and J ends, which lost 3 bases and 9 bases, there was a span of 9 bases.

The V call is TRBV5-1, the J call TRBJ1-5; a possible D gene is TRBD1 (5 bases). The length of the CDR3 is 13 residues. Germline V gene data show CDR1 as SGHRS and CDR2 as YFSETQ. Trimming took 4 bases from V and 7 from J, leaving 12 bases between them. The CDR3 nucleotides are TGCGCCAGCAGCCTTTCGGGGGAACAGCCCCAGCATTTT. Protein sequence: CASSLSGEQPQHF.

This clone was counted only a few times. The chain has TRBV9 and TRBJ1-1, with D perhaps matching TRBD1 (6 bases). The ends were cut back, 1 base at V and 4 bases at J, with 14 bases in the middle. In germline, CDR1 is SGDLS, CDR2 YYNGEE. The CDR3 covers 15 residues. The CDR3 bases are TGTGCCAGCAGCGTATCCGGGGGGCTCGGCACTGAAGCTTTCTTT. It translates to CASSVSGGLGTEAFF.

This clone occurred once. The genes are TRBV6-2 or TRBV6-3 and TRBJ2-7, with 14 nucleotides matching TRBD2. The germline V gene has CDR1 MNHEY and CDR2 SVGEGT. The CDR3 has 17 residues. V was pared by 4 bases and J by 6 bases, with 11 bases of the junction left unmatched. CDR3 sequence (DNA): TGTGCCAGCAGTTGGACTAGCGGGAGGTCTCGGGACAGCGAGCAGTACTTC. Its translation is CASSWTSGRSRDSEQYF.

The V and J genes are TRBV6-6 and TRBJ1-4, with D possibly TRBD1 on 5 matching bases. Trimming cost V 3 bases and J 10 bases, with 15 bases left between them. Germline V gene sequence: CDR1 MNHNY, CDR2 SVGAGI (reference sequence). CDR3 length: 14 residues. The CDR3: CASSYGGVMVKLFF. The CDR3 region has the DNA TGTGCCAGCAGTTATGGGGGGGTGATGGTAAAACTGTTTTTT.

The DNA for the CDR3 is TGTGCCAGCAGCTTAGGGCGGGAGGGCTACGAGCAGTACTTC. Translation: CASSLGREGYEQYF. V is TRBV11-2 and J is TRBJ2-7, with 9 nucleotides matching TRBD2. The CDR3 has 14 amino acids. CDR1 SGHAT and CDR2 FQNNGV come from the germline V gene. After removal of 1 base from V and 3 bases from J, the junction contained 1 base not matched to a gene. Full variable domain (rest looked up from reference TRBV11-2 and TRBJ2-7): EAGVAQSPRYKIIEKRQSVAFWCNPISGHATLYWYQQILGQGPKLLIQFQNNGVVDDSQLPKDRFSAERLKGVDSTLKIQPAKLEDSAVYLCASSLGREGYEQYFGPGTRLTVT.

Points on this clone: The same CDR3 is also encoded by other DNA sequences in this sample. V usage is TRBV19 and J usage is TRBJ1-1, with 7 bases fitting TRBD1. CDR1 is LNHDA and CDR2 is SQIVND in the germline V gene (reference sequence). CDR3 length: 12 amino acids. J lost 6 bases, V lost 5 bases, and 3 bases had no gene match. The CDR3 nucleotides read TGTGCCAGTAGTTACAGGGGAGCTGAAGCTTTCTTT. Translating gives CASSYRGAEAFF.

This clone was seen ten or more times. V gene TRBV27 combines with J gene TRBJ2-1; TRBD1 might be the D (6 bases). The CDR3 runs to 14 residues. V lost 2 bases, J lost 4 bases, and 9 bases lay in between. Germline V lookup: CDR1 MNHEY, CDR2 SMNVEV (reference sequence). The CDR3 protein is CASSLRTVYNEQFF. The CDR3 DNA sequence: TGTGCCAGCAGTTTAAGGACAGTTTACAATGAGCAGTTCTTC.

This chain links TRBV6-1 with TRBJ2-7, with 8 bases aligning to TRBD1. Germline V gene sequence: CDR1 MNHNS, CDR2 SASEGT. V dropped 3 bases and J dropped 4; count of bases not matched to a gene: 5. This CDR3 contains 14 residues. As DNA, the CDR3 is TGTGCCAGCAGTGATGTGCGACAGGGGTACGAGCAGTACTTC. This encodes CASSDVRQGYEQYF.

This clone was found once. The V call is TRBV3-1 (or the pseudogene TRBV3-2), the J call TRBJ1-3, with D maybe TRBD1 (6 bases). Trimming took off 3 bases at V and 4 bases at J, with 10 bases between the two ends. Germline-derived CDR1 and CDR2 are LGHDT and YNNKEL (reference sequence). This CDR3 is built from 14 residues. Here the CDR3 DNA reads TGTGCCAGCAGCCATTTACAGGGCGGAAACACCATATATTTT. Amino acid sequence: CASSHLQGGNTIYF.

The chain has TRBV14 and TRBJ2-2; 8 positions match TRBD2. V was pared by 5 bases and J by 4 bases, with 9 bases of the junction left unmatched. The CDR3 loop spans 16 amino acids. The V gene's germline CDR1 is SGHDN and CDR2 FVKESK. The CDR3 DNA is TGTGCCAGCAGCGCGGGACCCGGGGGGGTCACCGGGGAGCTGTTTTTT. This gives the protein CASSAGPGGVTGELFF.

J is TRBJ1-6 and V is TRBV19; 7 nucleotides match TRBD1. The V gene's germline CDR1 is LNHDA and CDR2 SQIVND (reference sequence). The CDR3 has 18 amino acids. The V segment lost 3 bases and the J segment 9 bases; nucleotides outside the gene matches: 17. The CDR3, as DNA: TGTGCCAGTAGTATGGCCGGGACAGTGTCGAAAAATGGTTCACCCCTCCACTTT. It yields the protein CASSMAGTVSKNGSPLHF. Looking up the rest from reference TRBV19 and TRBJ1-6 gives the full variable domain: DGGITQSPKYLFRKEGQNVTLSCEQNLNHDAMYWYRQDPGQGLRLIYYSQIVNDFQKGDIAEGYSVSREKKESFPLTVTSAQKNPTAFYLCASSMAGTVSKNGSPLHFGNGTRLTVT.

This clone was detected only once. The rearrangement uses TRBV19 and TRBJ2-2; 11 positions match TRBD1. The CDR3 is 14 residues long. From germline, CDR1 is LNHDA and CDR2 SQIVND (reference sequence). The J segment lost 6 bases and the V segment lost 8 bases, leaving 5 bases of the junction unmatched. In DNA form, the CDR3 reads TGTGCCAGTGCCGGGACAGGGGGTGCCGGGGAGCTGTTTTTT. This encodes CASAGTGGAGELFF. Full variable domain (missing parts from reference TRBV19 and TRBJ2-2): DGGITQSPKYLFRKEGQNVTLSCEQNLNHDAMYWYRQDPGQGLRLIYYSQIVNDFQKGDIAEGYSVSREKKESFPLTVTSAQKNPTAFYLCASAGTGGAGELFFGEGSRLTVL.